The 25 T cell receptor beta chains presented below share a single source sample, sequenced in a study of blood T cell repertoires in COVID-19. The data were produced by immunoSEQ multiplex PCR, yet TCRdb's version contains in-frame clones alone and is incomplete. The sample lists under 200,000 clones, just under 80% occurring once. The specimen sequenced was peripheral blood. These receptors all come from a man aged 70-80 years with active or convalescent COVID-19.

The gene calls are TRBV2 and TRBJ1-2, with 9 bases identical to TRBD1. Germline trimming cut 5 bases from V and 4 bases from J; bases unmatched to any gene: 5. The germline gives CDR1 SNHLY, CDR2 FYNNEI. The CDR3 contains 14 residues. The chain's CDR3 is CASSTRTGVYGYTF. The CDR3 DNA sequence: TGTGCCAGCAGTACAAGGACAGGGGTCTATGGCTACACCTTC.

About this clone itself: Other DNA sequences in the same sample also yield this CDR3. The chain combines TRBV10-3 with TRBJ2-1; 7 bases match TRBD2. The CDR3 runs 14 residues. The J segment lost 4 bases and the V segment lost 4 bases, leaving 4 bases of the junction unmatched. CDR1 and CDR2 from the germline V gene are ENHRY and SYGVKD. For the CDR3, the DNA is TGTGCCATCAGTGGCCTAGCGGAGTACAATGAGCAGTTCTTC. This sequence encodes CAISGLAEYNEQFF.

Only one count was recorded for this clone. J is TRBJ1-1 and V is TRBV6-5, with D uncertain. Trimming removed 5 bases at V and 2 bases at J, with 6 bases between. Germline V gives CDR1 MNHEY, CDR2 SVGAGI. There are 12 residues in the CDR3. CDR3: CASSRSNTEAFF. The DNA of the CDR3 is TGTGCCAGCAGTCGCAGTAACACTGAAGCTTTCTTT.

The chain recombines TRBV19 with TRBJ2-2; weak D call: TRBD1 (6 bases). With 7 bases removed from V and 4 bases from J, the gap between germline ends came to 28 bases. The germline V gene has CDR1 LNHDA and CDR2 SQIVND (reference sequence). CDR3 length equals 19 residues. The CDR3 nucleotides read TGTGCCAGTAATTATATCTTGGCCCCGGACAGTTTGGTCACCGGGGAGCTGTTTTTT. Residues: CASNYILAPDSLVTGELFF.

The CDR3: CASSEARGQPDTQYF. The CDR3, as DNA: TGTGCCAGCAGTGAAGCGCGGGGACAGCCAGATACGCAGTATTTT. The gene calls are TRBV6-1 and TRBJ2-3, with D possibly matching TRBD1 (7 bases). Trimming took 0 bases from V and 4 from J, leaving 11 bases between them. Germline loops: CDR1 MNHNS, CDR2 SASEGT. The CDR3 is made up of 15 amino acids.

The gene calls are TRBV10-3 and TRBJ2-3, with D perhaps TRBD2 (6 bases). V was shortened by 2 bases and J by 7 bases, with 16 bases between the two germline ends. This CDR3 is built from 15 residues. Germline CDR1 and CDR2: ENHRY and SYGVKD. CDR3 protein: CAISEGLNLGHTQYF. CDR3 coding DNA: TGTGCCATCAGTGAGGGACTAAACCTGGGACATACGCAGTATTTT.

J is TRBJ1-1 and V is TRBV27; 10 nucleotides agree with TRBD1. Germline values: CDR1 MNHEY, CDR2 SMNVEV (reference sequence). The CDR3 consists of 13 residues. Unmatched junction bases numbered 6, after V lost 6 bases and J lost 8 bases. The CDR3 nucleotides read TGTGCCAGCAGGCCGACAGGGGGCCTGGAAGCTTTCTTT. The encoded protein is CASRPTGGLEAFF.

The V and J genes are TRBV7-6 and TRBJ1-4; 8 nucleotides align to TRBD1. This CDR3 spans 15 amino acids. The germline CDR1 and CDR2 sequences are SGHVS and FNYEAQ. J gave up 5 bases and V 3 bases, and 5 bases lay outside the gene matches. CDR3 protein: CASSFPTGGNEKLFF. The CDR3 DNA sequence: TGTGCCAGCAGCTTCCCAACAGGGGGAAATGAAAAACTGTTTTTT.

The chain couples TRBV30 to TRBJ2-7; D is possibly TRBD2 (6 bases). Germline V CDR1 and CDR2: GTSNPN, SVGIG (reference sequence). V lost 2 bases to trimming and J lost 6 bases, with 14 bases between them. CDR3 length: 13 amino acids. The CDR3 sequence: CAWSTRSGGEQYF. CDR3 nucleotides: TGTGCCTGGAGTACCCGGTCCGGGGGCGAGCAGTACTTC.

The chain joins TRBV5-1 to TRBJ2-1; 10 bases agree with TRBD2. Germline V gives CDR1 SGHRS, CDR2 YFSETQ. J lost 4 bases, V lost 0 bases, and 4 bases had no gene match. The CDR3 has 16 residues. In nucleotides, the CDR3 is TGCGCCAGCAGCTTGGTCCCTAGCGGGGGTTACAATGAGCAGTTCTTC. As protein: CASSLVPSGGYNEQFF.

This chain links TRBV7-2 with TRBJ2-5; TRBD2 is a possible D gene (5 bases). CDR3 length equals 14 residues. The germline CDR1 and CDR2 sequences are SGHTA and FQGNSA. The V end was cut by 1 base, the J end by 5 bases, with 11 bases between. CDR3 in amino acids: CASSLEAASETQYF. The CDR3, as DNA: TGTGCCAGCAGCTTAGAGGCGGCTAGCGAGACCCAGTACTTC.

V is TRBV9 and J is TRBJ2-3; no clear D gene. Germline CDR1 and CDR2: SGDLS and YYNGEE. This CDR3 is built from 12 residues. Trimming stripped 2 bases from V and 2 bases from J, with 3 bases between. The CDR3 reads CASSVYTDTQYF. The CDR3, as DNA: TGTGCCAGCAGCGTGTACACAGATACGCAGTATTTT.

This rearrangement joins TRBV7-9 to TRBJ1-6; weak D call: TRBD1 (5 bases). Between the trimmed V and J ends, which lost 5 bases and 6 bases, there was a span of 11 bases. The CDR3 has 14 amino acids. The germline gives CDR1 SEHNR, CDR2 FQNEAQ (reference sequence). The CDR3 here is CASSPDGGNSPLHF. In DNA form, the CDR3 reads TGTGCCAGCAGCCCAGACGGGGGTAATTCACCCCTCCACTTT.

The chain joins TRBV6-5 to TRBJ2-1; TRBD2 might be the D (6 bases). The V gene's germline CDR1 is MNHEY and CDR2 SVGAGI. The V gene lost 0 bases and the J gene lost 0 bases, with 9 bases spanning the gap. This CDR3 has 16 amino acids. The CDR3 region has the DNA TGTGCCAGCAGTTACTCGGGGGGAAGCTCCTACAATGAGCAGTTCTTC. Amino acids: CASSYSGGSSYNEQFF.

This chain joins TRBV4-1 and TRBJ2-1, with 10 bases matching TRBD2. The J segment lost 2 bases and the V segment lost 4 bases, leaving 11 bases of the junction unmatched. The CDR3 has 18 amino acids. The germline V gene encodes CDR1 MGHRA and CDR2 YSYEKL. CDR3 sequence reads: CASSRKEASGSTYNEQFF. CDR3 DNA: TGCGCCAGCAGCCGAAAGGAGGCTAGCGGGAGCACCTACAATGAGCAGTTCTTC.

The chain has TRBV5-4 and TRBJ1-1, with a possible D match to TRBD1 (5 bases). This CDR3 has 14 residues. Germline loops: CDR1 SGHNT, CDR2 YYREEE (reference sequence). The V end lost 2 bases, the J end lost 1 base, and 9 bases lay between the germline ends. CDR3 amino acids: CASSFNQGNTEAFF. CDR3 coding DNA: TGTGCCAGCAGCTTCAACCAGGGGAACACTGAAGCTTTCTTT.

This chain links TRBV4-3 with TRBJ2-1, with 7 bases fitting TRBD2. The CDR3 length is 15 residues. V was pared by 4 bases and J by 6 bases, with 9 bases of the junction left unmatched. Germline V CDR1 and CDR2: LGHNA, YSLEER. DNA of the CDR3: TGCGCCAGCAGCCGATGGTATTCGGGGGGCAATGAGCAGTTCTTC. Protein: CASSRWYSGGNEQFF.

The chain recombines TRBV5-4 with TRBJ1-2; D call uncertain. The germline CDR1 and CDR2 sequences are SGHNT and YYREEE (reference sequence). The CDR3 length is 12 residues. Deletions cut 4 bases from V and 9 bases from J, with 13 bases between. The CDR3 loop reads CASSTDRDSYTF. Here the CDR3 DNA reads TGTGCCAGCAGCACCGACCGGGATAGCTACACCTTC.

The CDR3 sequence is CASSSYYEQYF. DNA of the CDR3: TGTGCCAGCAGCTCGTACTACGAGCAGTACTTC. The V gene is TRBV7-9, the J gene TRBJ2-7; no reliable D call. The V gene's germline CDR1 is SEHNR and CDR2 FQNEAQ (reference sequence). The CDR3 totals 11 residues. The V end lost 4 bases, the J end lost 3 bases, and 4 bases lay between the germline ends.

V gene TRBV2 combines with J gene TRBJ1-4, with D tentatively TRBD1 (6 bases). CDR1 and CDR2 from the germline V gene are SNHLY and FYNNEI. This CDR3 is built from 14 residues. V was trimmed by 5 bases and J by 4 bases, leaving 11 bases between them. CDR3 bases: TGTGCCAGCAGTCCCCAGGGGAATAATGAAAAACTGTTTTTT. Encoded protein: CASSPQGNNEKLFF.

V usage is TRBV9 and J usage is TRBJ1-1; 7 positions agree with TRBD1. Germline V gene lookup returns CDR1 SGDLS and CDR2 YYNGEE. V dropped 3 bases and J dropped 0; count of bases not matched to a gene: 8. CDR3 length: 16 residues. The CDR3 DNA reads TGTGCCAGCAGCGCTCGGGACAGAGATTTGAACACTGAAGCTTTCTTT. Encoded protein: CASSARDRDLNTEAFF.

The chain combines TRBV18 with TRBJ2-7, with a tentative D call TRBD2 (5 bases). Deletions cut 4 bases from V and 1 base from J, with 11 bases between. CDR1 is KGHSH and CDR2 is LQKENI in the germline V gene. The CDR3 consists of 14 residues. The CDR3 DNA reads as TGTGCCAGCTCACTCAGCGGTCGATCCTACGAGCAGTACTTC. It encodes CASSLSGRSYEQYF.

The CDR3 loop reads CASSPYRVEASYSNQPQHF. The DNA for the CDR3 is TGTGCCAGCAGCCCCTACAGGGTTGAGGCCTCCTATAGCAATCAGCCCCAGCATTTT. The rearrangement joins TRBV7-4 to TRBJ1-5; perhaps TRBD1 as D (6 bases). The CDR3 loop spans 19 amino acids. V was cut by 5 bases and J by 0 bases, with 23 bases left in between. CDR1 and CDR2 from the germline V gene are SGHVT and SQSDAQ.

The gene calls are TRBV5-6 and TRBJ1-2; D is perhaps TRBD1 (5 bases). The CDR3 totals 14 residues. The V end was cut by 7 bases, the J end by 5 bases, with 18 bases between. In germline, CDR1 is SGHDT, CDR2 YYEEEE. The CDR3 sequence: CASFARGGGYGYTF. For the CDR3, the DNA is TGTGCCAGCTTTGCACGCGGGGGAGGATATGGCTACACCTTC.

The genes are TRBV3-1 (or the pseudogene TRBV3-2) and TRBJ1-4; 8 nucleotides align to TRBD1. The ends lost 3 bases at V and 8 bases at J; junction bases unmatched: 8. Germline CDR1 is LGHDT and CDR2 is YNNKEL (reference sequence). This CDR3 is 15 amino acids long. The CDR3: CASSQTQGGEEKLFF. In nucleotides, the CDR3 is TGTGCCAGCAGCCAGACACAGGGGGGTGAGGAAAAACTGTTTTTT.